The next 20 T cell receptor beta chains were all read from a single sample in a study of T cell repertoires in cytomegalovirus infection. TCRdb re-called the reads through MiXCR, storing one row per CDR3 protein. The sample lists 250,000 or so distinct CDR3 sequences; more than 9% were seen once. The sequenced sample was PBMCs. All receptors derive from a human donor in good health (CMV status not recorded). Some clones in this sample may be carry-over from other donors' samples.

This chain links TRBV10-3 with TRBJ1-1; 8 positions match TRBD1. J gave up 3 bases and V 8 bases, and 8 bases lay outside the gene matches. The CDR3 sequence is 14 residues long. CDR1 and CDR2 (germline): ENHRY, SYGVKD. The CDR3: CAIVRDRRHTEAFF. CDR3 DNA sequence: TGTGCCATCGTCCGGGACAGGCGCCACACTGAAGCTTTCTTT.

This clonotype showed up many times. The DNA for the CDR3 is TGCGCCAGCAGCCAAGATGGGCAGGGGGAATATGGCTACACCTTC. Its protein is CASSQDGQGEYGYTF. The chain couples TRBV4-3 to TRBJ1-2, with 7 bases identical to TRBD1. V shed 0 bases and J 5 bases; nucleotides not matched to a gene: 6. The CDR3 totals 15 residues. CDR1 and CDR2 (germline): LGHNA, YSLEER.

The sample holds many counts of this clonotype. The chain carries TRBV7-2 and TRBJ2-5; 15 bases fit TRBD2. Germline lookup yields CDR1 SGHTA and CDR2 FQGNSA. The length of the CDR3 is 16 residues. With 5 bases clipped from V and 5 bases from J, the junction kept 6 bases outside the gene matches. CDR3 sequence (DNA): TGTGCCAGCAGCGGACTAGCGGGGGGGCCGAGGGAGACCCAGTACTTC. It codes for CASSGLAGGPRETQYF.

This clonotype was detected only a few times. The chain joins TRBV4-3 to TRBJ2-2; the D is unclear. Germline CDR1 and CDR2: LGHNA and YSLEER. The V and J ends lost 1 base and 3 bases respectively, with 6 bases between them. The CDR3 covers 14 residues. This CDR3 is CASSQGRHTGELFF. DNA for the CDR3: TGCGCCAGCAGCCAAGGTCGGCACACCGGGGAGCTGTTTTTT.

The table lists this clonotype with many counts. This sequence joins TRBV28 and TRBJ1-1, with no clear D. Looked up from germline, CDR1 is MDHEN and CDR2 is SYDVKM. The CDR3 spans 15 residues. Deletions cut 6 bases from V and 1 base from J, with 15 bases between. The CDR3 nucleotides read TGTGCCAGCAGCACCTTTAGGGCGGGGAACACTGAAGCTTTCTTT. This encodes CASSTFRAGNTEAFF.

This clonotype occurred a few times. The chain links TRBV20-1 to TRBJ2-2; TRBD2 is a possible D gene (6 bases). V lost 4 bases and J lost 1, with 13 bases in between. The CDR3 spans 15 residues. From germline, CDR1 is DFQATT and CDR2 SNEGSKA (reference sequence). CDR3 region: CSATNWGVNTGELFF. CDR3 sequence (DNA): TGCAGTGCTACCAACTGGGGGGTGAACACCGGGGAGCTGTTTTTT.

This clonotype was seen a handful of times. The gene calls are TRBV29-1 and TRBJ1-3, with D possibly TRBD1 on 5 matching bases. CDR1 and CDR2 (germline): SQVTM, ANQGSEA. CDR3 length equals 13 residues. Trimming took 4 bases from V and 0 from J, leaving 7 bases between them. CDR3 amino acids: CSVADSSGNTIYF. The CDR3, as DNA: TGCAGCGTTGCCGACAGCTCTGGAAACACCATATATTTT.

This clonotype was seen repeatedly, ten times or more. The chain uses TRBV7-2 and TRBJ2-3; 12 positions agree with TRBD2. The CDR3 runs to 16 residues. Trimming removed 3 bases from V and 7 bases from J; junction bases left unmatched: 8. Germline V CDR1 and CDR2: SGHTA, FQGNSA. The CDR3 bases are TGTGCCAGCAGCTTTGGACTAGCGGGGACTGGGAATACGCAGTATTTT. Its protein is CASSFGLAGTGNTQYF. The full variable domain, completed using reference TRBV7-2 and TRBJ2-3, is GAGVSQSPSNKVTEKGKDVELRCDPISGHTALYWYRQSLGQGLEFLIYFQGNSAPDKSGLPSDRFSAERTGGSVSTLTIQRTQQEDSAVYLCASSFGLAGTGNTQYFGPGTRLTVL.

This clonotype was counted ten times or more. This chain links TRBV6-5 with TRBJ1-1; no firm D call. CDR1 MNHEY and CDR2 SVGAGI come from the germline V gene. Between the trimmed V and J ends, which lost 2 bases and 4 bases, there was a span of 8 bases. CDR3 length: 13 amino acids. The CDR3 loop reads CASSYGEGTEAFF. The CDR3 DNA reads TGTGCCAGCAGTTACGGGGAGGGCACTGAAGCTTTCTTT.

The chain uses TRBV4-3 and TRBJ2-6; 8 bases align to TRBD2. This CDR3 is built from 18 residues. The J segment lost 0 bases and the V segment lost 0 bases, leaving 4 bases of the junction unmatched. The germline gives CDR1 LGHNA, CDR2 YSLEER. The CDR3 is CASSQELGLGSGANVLTF. The CDR3 nucleotides read TGCGCCAGCAGCCAAGAGCTGGGACTAGGCTCTGGGGCCAACGTCCTGACTTTC.

The rearrangement joins TRBV20-1 to TRBJ2-7; D remains unclear. Per germline, CDR1 DFQATT and CDR2 SNEGSKA (reference sequence). Between the trimmed V and J ends, which lost 6 bases and 5 bases, there was a span of 23 bases. CDR3 size: 15 residues. The CDR3 here is CSAISSQAGQDEQYF. CDR3 DNA sequence: TGCAGTGCGATATCTTCCCAGGCTGGCCAGGACGAGCAGTACTTC.

This clonotype was picked up many times. The chain recombines TRBV7-9 with TRBJ1-1; D is ambiguous. The CDR3 runs 12 residues. Germline CDR1 reads SEHNR; CDR2 reads FQNEAQ (reference sequence). With 6 bases removed from V and 0 bases from J, the gap between germline ends came to 5 bases. The CDR3 is CASRPMNTEAFF. The CDR3 DNA reads as TGTGCCAGCAGACCGATGAACACTGAAGCTTTCTTT.

This clonotype was picked up many times. J is TRBJ1-5 and V is TRBV7-9; D remains ambiguous. CDR1 and CDR2 (germline): SEHNR, FQNEAQ (reference sequence). The germline V and J ends were trimmed by 5 bases and 9 bases, with 14 bases remaining between them. The CDR3 has 13 amino acids. The CDR3 loop is CASSPGPAGPQHF. The CDR3 DNA reads as TGTGCCAGCAGCCCCGGGCCAGCAGGGCCCCAGCATTTT.

This chain uses TRBV4-3 with TRBJ2-7; D may be TRBD1 or TRBD2 (5 bases each). The CDR3 totals 15 residues. Trimming pared 3 bases from V and 0 bases from J, leaving 12 bases between. From germline, CDR1 is LGHNA and CDR2 YSLEER. The CDR3: CASSQGPTNSYEQYF. DNA for the CDR3: TGCGCCAGCAGCCAGGGACCCACCAACTCCTACGAGCAGTACTTC.

This clonotype was seen many times. The chain uses TRBV7-9 and TRBJ2-7, with 8 bases identical to TRBD1. J was trimmed by 2 bases and V by 3 bases; bases with no gene match: 6. CDR1 is SEHNR, CDR2 FQNEAQ, per germline (reference sequence). The CDR3 extends over 15 amino acids. CDR3 DNA sequence: TGTGCCAGCAGCTTTGTCAGGACAGGGACCTACGAGCAGTACTTC. The encoded protein is CASSFVRTGTYEQYF.

This clonotype has ten or more counts. The chain is built from TRBV6-5 and TRBJ1-5; no reliable D call. This CDR3 spans 12 amino acids. Germline lookup yields CDR1 MNHEY and CDR2 SVGAGI. Trimming pared 7 bases from V and 7 bases from J, leaving 11 bases between. CDR3 nucleotides: TGTGCCAGCAACAATCGAGAACAGCCCCAGCATTTT. It specifies CASNNREQPQHF.

At least ten counts were recorded for this clonotype. The chain links TRBV7-2 to TRBJ2-1; 11 nucleotides align to TRBD2. The CDR3 loop spans 16 amino acids. The V segment lost 3 bases and the J segment 7 bases; nucleotides outside the gene matches: 8. Germline values: CDR1 SGHTA, CDR2 FQGNSA. For the CDR3, the DNA is TGTGCCAGCAGCTTGTTTAGCGGGGGGGCAAAAAATGAGCAGTTCTTC. This translates into CASSLFSGGAKNEQFF.

This clonotype was picked up many times. V and J are TRBV7-2 and TRBJ1-2, with no clear D. Between the trimmed V and J ends, which lost 8 bases and 8 bases, there was a span of 12 bases. The CDR3 is made up of 11 amino acids. Germline V gene data show CDR1 as SGHTA and CDR2 as FQGNSA. The CDR3 protein is CASRRERGYTF. DNA of the CDR3: TGTGCCAGCCGGAGGGAGCGAGGCTACACCTTC.

A note on this clonotype: A read error may be the cause here, since a much bigger clone is one base away. The gene calls are TRBV28 and TRBJ2-1; TRBD2 agrees at 7 bases. Germline V gene data show CDR1 as MDHEN and CDR2 as SYDVKM. This CDR3 contains 15 residues. With 3 bases clipped from V and 5 bases from J, the junction kept 7 bases outside the gene matches. The chain's CDR3 is CASSLSGVGHNEQFF. The CDR3 DNA sequence: TGTGCCAGCAGTTTGAGCGGGGTGGGCCACAATGAGCAGTTCTTC.

This clonotype came up a few times. The V and J genes are TRBV7-3 and TRBJ1-1; TRBD1 is a possible D gene (6 bases). The ends were cut back, 2 bases at V and 5 bases at J, with 15 bases in the middle. The length of the CDR3 is 15 residues. Germline V gene lookup returns CDR1 SGHTA and CDR2 FQGTGA. The CDR3 here is CASSLRSGAWTEAFF. The CDR3 nucleotides are TGTGCCAGCAGCTTACGGTCGGGGGCATGGACTGAAGCTTTCTTT.